This T cell receptor (beta chain) was captured in a study of cytomegalovirus exposure and HLA in healthy donors (dated by TCRdb to about 2017). About the full investigation: In an earlier analysis of about 560 of the donors, 276 Gb of sequence data and some 120 million unique TCR beta sequences from about 190 million T cells were reported. Approximately 330 gigabases of sequencing data and tens of millions of unique TCR sequences made up an early release that covered fewer than 650 HLA-typed donors. Of the 300 to 400 genotyped donors, roughly 85% fell in the genetic ancestry cluster associated with self-reported Caucasian donors. The aim of the study was to test whether cataloging public T cell receptors could identify signatures of past pathogen exposure. Using immunosequencing, the study profiled T cell repertoires from 666 subjects and related those repertoires to cytomegalovirus serostatus. A separate validation cohort of 100 to 150 different subjects was used in addition to the roughly 670-subject first cohort. To predict cytomegalovirus infection status, the study combined high-throughput TCR immunosequencing, statistical association of individual TCRs with disease status, and machine learning. To study patterns of TCR occurrence, a later analysis re-analyzed previously published TCR beta repertoires from more than 550 donors and added high-resolution HLA genotyping. In the later analysis, no new phenotypic data were used to find candidate immune exposures; instead, reliance was placed on TCR beta sequences and their occurrence across donors. An earlier analysis of several hundred of the donors used high-throughput TCR beta sequencing to judge whether each TCR beta V gene segment behaved as functional or pseudogenic. Donor age, sex, ethnicity and CMV serostatus were compiled together with the repertoire data. A later genetic analysis took genome-wide SNP genotypes for about 55% of the roughly 700 donors and used that subset as a discovery cohort. All discovery cohort repertoires had been generated using a single sequencing platform. HLA typing included class I and class II loci at four-digit resolution. Typing coverage differed by locus: A, B, C, DRB1 and DQB1 were typed in about 620-640 donors, DQA1 in 500 to 550, DPA1 in 600 to 610, and DPB1 in just under 490. Roughly 5 DR-DQ haplotypes were handled as single units for association and clustering because linkage in the cohort was strong. On average, roughly 240,000 unique TCR beta nucleotide sequences were sequenced per donor among 398 genotyped donors of the cohort, with 15% to 20% of those sequences being non-productive. The paper's findings and limits, for the study overall: In an earlier analysis of about 550 of the donors, most TCR beta V segments were observed in productive rearrangements about 90% or about 30% of the time, broadly matching IMGT annotations. Because counts were too low, 15 or so rarely observed V segments, including chromosome 9 orphons, were excluded from the earlier analysis of about 500 of the donors. A total of fewer than 200 TCR beta chains were listed by the study as associated with cytomegalovirus. At a false discovery rate of 0.05, a later analysis linked some 18,000 TCR beta sequences to specific HLA alleles. When HLA alleles, especially DR and DQ, strongly co-occurred, attributing TCR associations to individual alleles was difficult. A cluster of highly shared sequence variants was judged likely to be a technical artifact of the sequencing pipeline. Cytomegalovirus status was reported to be diagnosed by the classifier with high specificity and sensitivity in both the original and validation cohorts. According to the authors, the approach could potentially be generalized to other disease states and immunological phenotypes. A later analysis found that HLA-associated TCR beta chains were more clonally expanded and had lower generation probabilities than equally common non-associated chains. A further reported finding was that TCR beta sequences accurately predicted the HLA-A and HLA-B alleles for most subjects in the first cohort. Several of the top co-occurrence clusters appeared to be linked to parvovirus B19, influenza, CMV and Epstein-Barr virus, according to a later analysis. A later analysis found that most CMV-associated TCR beta chains appeared HLA-restricted, with HLA associations seemingly driven largely by CMV exposure. In this cohort, only TCR beta chains were sequenced, and detectable features were limited by the absence of alpha or paired-chain data. Across donors, most TCR sequences were observed very rarely, whereas some public TCRs were present in many individuals. A later analysis found that TCR association rates varied across HLA loci, with DRB1 alleles showing the most associated TCRs and HLA-C alleles the fewest. In vitro tests confirmed that three of the cytomegalovirus-associated TCR beta chains recognize cytomegalovirus antigens. Linkage disequilibrium might explain the correlated functional status among segregating V segments, but an unknown experimental factor could not be ruled out. The presence/absence analyses assumed that sequencing depth was roughly uniform across donors, and that assumption may not be true. V-gene and J-gene trimming of TCR beta chains was associated with a missense DCLRE1C variant in a later genetic analysis, and the association was replicated in an independent cohort. Some IMGT-functional V segments, including TRBV6-2 and TRBV6-3, could not be told apart with the 87-base-pair reads, so those segments were excluded. Because some donors lacked HLA typing at each locus, the association tests relied only on the typed subset. For the cohort, immune exposure information was limited to CMV serostatus. According to a later genetic analysis, donors in an Asian-associated ancestry cluster had fewer N-insertions in productive TCRs than the approximately 690-donor mean.

Remarks on this clone: Its antigen is currently not known. Within one base of it there is no much larger clone, and no base qualities were kept.

Libraries were made using the immunoSEQ multiplex PCR assay. The multiplex PCR relied on a mix of 60 forward primers for TCR Vbeta segments and 13 reverse primers for TCR Jbeta segments. The CDR3 region of rearranged TCR beta genes was amplified from genomic DNA by a multiplex PCR assay. On the Illumina HiSeq System, the amplified TCR beta libraries were sequenced as 87-base-pair reads. The authors' pipeline ran thus. In a later analysis, tens of millions of unique TCR beta chains were counted across the roughly 610 repertoires, and around 11 million of these chains were shared by at least two donors. Raw reads were error-corrected and collapsed into unique sequences by a nearest-neighbor algorithm in which closely related sequences were merged to remove PCR and sequencing errors. To assign V, D and J gene segments, CDR3 sequences were aligned to IMGT reference sequences. Each retained sequence needed at least a six-nucleotide match to both a V gene segment and a J gene segment. A rearrangement counted as productive if the CDR3 had no stop codons and remained in frame with V and J, and every other rearrangement counted as non-productive. Following IMGT convention, CDR3 was defined as the stretch from the second conserved V-encoded cysteine up to the conserved J-encoded phenylalanine. In an earlier analysis of around 640 of the donors, sequences lacking an unambiguous match to a single V gene segment were excluded. An earlier analysis of some 610 of the donors called V segments functional above 56.7% productive rearrangements and segregating when the between-donor standard deviation exceeded 5%. A statistical classification framework was built to diagnose cytomegalovirus status from the catalog of TCR beta chain sequences. V and J gene assignment, in a later analysis, came from comparing TCR nucleotide sequences with IMGT/GENE-DB human TR gene sequences. A later analysis assigned CDR3 sequences and most-parsimonious VDJ recombination scenarios with the TCRdist pipeline. In a later analysis, every TCR beta chain was defined by the combination of its CDR3 amino acid sequence and its V-gene family, and reads without a unique V-gene family were dropped. In a later analysis, several hundred highly shared, low-generation-probability nucleotide sequences were removed to address suspected cross-contamination and a sequencing artifact. For each public chain, a later analysis derived a clonal expansion index from normalized ranks of inferred template counts within each repertoire. In a later analysis, generation probabilities were computed with a VDJ recombination model fitted to out-of-frame rearrangements, and the resulting probabilities were checked against IGoR. A later analysis scored TCR-TCR, TCR-HLA and TCR-CMV co-occurrence with hypergeometric tests, applying a repertoire-size bias correction to TCR pairs. In a later analysis, false discovery rates were estimated by permuting HLA or CMV assignments 20 times. In a later analysis, co-occurring TCRs were grouped using DBSCAN, with TCRdist sequence similarity added in when clustering inside HLA-allele-positive subsets. Repertoires with fewer than 30,000 or more than 120,000 public chains were left out of co-occurrence clustering, as were about five repertoires with anomalous nucleotide sharing. Entries here come from immuneACCESS through TCRdb and include only in-frame sequences with V and J called. Some clones fail to appear in such tables; in the studies checked, an unresolved V gene covers under half of the shortfall, and the cause of the remainder is unknown. The V and J calls and clone size come from that table; D and trimming were worked out from the DNA. This sample gives under 120,000 clones in total; about 83% of them show up just once. About 5% of the sample comes from the top ten.

The cohort was made up of hundreds of healthy bone marrow donors. All cohort members were sampled while nominally healthy, although unrecorded immune exposures were likely present. The donor was CMV seropositive and belonged to the group of more than 250 seropositive cohort members. A peripheral blood sample was provided by each donor, and peripheral blood mononuclear cells were used for TCR beta sequencing. Genomic DNA extraction from the blood cell samples was performed with the Qiagen DNeasy Blood Extraction Kit. The germline V gene yields SNHLY for CDR1 and FYNNEI for CDR2. V lost 3 bases and J lost 6 bases; the stretch between them is 18 bases long. The CDR3, cysteine through phenylalanine, is 16 amino acids long. The entry retains the CDR3 DNA only, 48 bases that are in frame from base 1.

The chain uses TRBV2 and TRBJ2-4; the D gene is perhaps TRBD1, on 5 matching bases. Sequencing used PBMCs. This clonotype originated in a female donor in good health and CMV-seropositive. The CDR3 protein: CASSDPSGRRTNIQYF. The nucleotides read TGTGCCAGCAGTGATCCATCAGGGCGACGCACAAACATTCAGTACTTC.